A selection of T cell receptor beta chains follows, all from one sample in a study of blood T cells in healthy people across ages. TCRdb ran MiXCR on the 5' RACE reads and lists one entry per CDR3 protein. The repertoire consists of around 1,500,000 distinct CDR3 sequences, with 28% occurring once and the leading ten covering 7.7%. Sequencing input: blood. Source of these receptors: a woman aged 30 to 39 in good health. Both conserved end residues are part of each CDR3. A D gene is named only where the DNA matches it firmly. Only part of the rows carry a size: once, few, many, or a class if the clone is expanded.

>-|TRBJ2-1|-|TRBV15
TGTGCCACCAGCAGAAAGGGAGCCTACGAGCAGTTCTTC
CATSRKGAYEQFF
>-|TRBJ2-7|-|TRBV20-1
TGCAGTGCTAGAGATCCAAGCAAAGCAGGGGGGACCTACGAGCAGTACTTC
CSARDPSKAGGTYEQYF
>-|TRBJ2-7|few|TRBV6-1
TGTGCCAGCAGTTCCGACCCTTACAATGAGCAGTACTTC
CASSSDPYNEQYF
>TRBD1|TRBJ1-1|-|TRBV5-1
TGCGCCAGCGGTGGACAGGGAGGATTGACTGAAGCTTTCTTT
CASGGQGGLTEAFF
>TRBD2|TRBJ2-5|-|TRBV7-9
TGTGCCAGCAGCCCCAACCCCGAGCGGGGGCAGACCCAGTACTTC
CASSPNPERGQTQYF
>-|TRBJ2-3|-|TRBV7-2
TGTGCCAGCAGCCTCGGGGGCCCGTTAACAGATACGCAGTATTTT
CASSLGGPLTDTQYF
>-|TRBJ1-1|-|TRBV20-1
TGCAGTGCTATCGGGACTGAAGCTTTCTTT
CSAIGTEAFF
>TRBD2|TRBJ2-4|-|TRBV11-2
TGTGCCAGCAGCTTAGATACGTTGGCTAGCGGCATTCAGTACTTC
CASSLDTLASGIQYF
>-|TRBJ2-1|few|TRBV28
TGTGCCAGCAGTCCTCCTCAGACAGTATTCTATCCGTTCTTC
CASSPPQTVFYPFF
>-|TRBJ1-5|-|TRBV7-2
TGTGCCAGCAGCTTAGGGCCCGGGGGCGATCAGCCCCAGCATTTT
CASSLGPGGDQPQHF
>TRBD1|TRBJ2-1|few|TRBV4-1
TGCGCCAGCAGCCAAGAACACAGGGGGACCTACAATGAGCAGTTCTTC
CASSQEHRGTYNEQFF
>-|TRBJ2-6|-|TRBV12-5
TGTGCTAGTGGTTTGCCGGAAGTGCGGAGGGGGGCCAACGTCCGGACTTTC
CASGLPEVRRGANVRTF
>TRBD1|TRBJ1-1|-|TRBV19
TGTGCCAGTAGTACACCCCCAGGGGGTCGGGGAAACACTGAAGCTTTCTTT
CASSTPPGGRGNTEAFF
>TRBD1|TRBJ1-5|-|TRBV20-1
TGCAGTGCTAAGTATACCGGGACAGGGGTTCAGCCCCAGCATTTT
CSAKYTGTGVQPQHF
>TRBD1|TRBJ2-1|-|TRBV14
TGTGCCAGCAGCCAAGCGTGGGACAGTAATGAGCAGTTCTTC
CASSQAWDSNEQFF
>-|TRBJ2-7|many|TRBV6-6
TGTGCCAGCAGTTATAGGGCCGGGACCTACGAGCAGTACTTC
CASSYRAGTYEQYF
>-|TRBJ1-5|many|TRBV10-3
TGTGCCATCAGTGGAACAGGGATGGACCAGCCCCAGCATTTT
CAISGTGMDQPQHF
>-|TRBJ2-1|-|TRBV11-2
TGTGCCAGCAGTTCTGGGGGCGAGACCCTGTCCTACAATGAGCAGTTCTTC
CASSSGGETLSYNEQFF
>-|TRBJ1-2|many|TRBV6-5
TGTGCCAGCAGTTACTCGATAGGAGGATTCTACACCTTC
CASSYSIGGFYTF
>TRBD2|TRBJ2-7|-|TRBV9
TGTGCCAGCAGCCCACTCGGCGGGAGGGCGGACGAGCAGTACTTC
CASSPLGGRADEQYF
>TRBD2|TRBJ2-3|-|TRBV20-1
TGCAGTGCTGGCCCTACTAGCGGGAAGACAACAGATACGCAGTATTTT
CSAGPTSGKTTDTQYF
>-|TRBJ2-5|-|TRBV5-6
TGTGCCAGCAGCTTGTATTGGGGCGCGGTCGAGGAGACCCAGTACTTC
CASSLYWGAVEETQYF
>TRBD1|TRBJ2-2|-|TRBV2
TGTGCCAGCAGGGATGACAGGGGGGCCACCGGGGAGCTGTTTTTT
CASRDDRGATGELFF
>TRBD1|TRBJ2-4|-|TRBV28
TGTGCCAGCAGTCTTGCTCCTGACAGGGCAAGGGACATTCAGTACTTC
CASSLAPDRARDIQYF
>-|TRBJ1-5|-|TRBV27
TGTGCCAGCAGTCTGCTTCCCACACGAAATCAGCCCCAGCATTTT
CASSLLPTRNQPQHF
>-|TRBJ2-5|many|TRBV12-3/TRBV12-4
TGTGCCAGCAGCAAGAGGACTCCGGCGGGCGAGACCCAGTACTTC
CASSKRTPAGETQYF
>-|TRBJ2-7|-|TRBV25-1
TGTGCCAGCAGTGAATCCGGGGTGGAGCAGTACTTC
CASSESGVEQYF
>-|TRBJ1-1|few|TRBV12-3/TRBV12-4
TGTGCCAGCAGCTTAGCAGACGTACCACACACTGAAACTTTCTTT
CASSLADVPHTETFF
>TRBD2|TRBJ2-7|-|TRBV2
TGTGCCAGCAGTGAAGCGGAGGGCGGGGGGGCCTCCTACGAGCAGTACTTC
CASSEAEGGGASYEQYF
>-|TRBJ2-1|few|TRBV7-2
TGTGCCAGCAGCTCCCCCCTAATCTACGAGCAGTTCTTC
CASSSPLIYEQFF
>-|TRBJ2-6|many|TRBV4-3
TGCGCCAGCAGCCAAGATAGGGGCCTCGGGGCCAACGTCCTGACTTTC
CASSQDRGLGANVLTF
>-|TRBJ2-4|once|TRBV18
TGTGCCAGCTCACCTCAGGCTCCACTAGCCAAAAACATTCAGTACTTC
CASSPQAPLAKNIQYF
>TRBD2|TRBJ2-1|few|TRBV4-1
TGCGCCAGCAGCCAAGTAGCACTAGCGGCGGATGAGCAGTTCTTC
CASSQVALAADEQFF
>TRBD2|TRBJ2-1|-|TRBV2
TGTGCCAGCAGTACCCCGAGACTAGCGATTTCTAGCTCCTACAATGAGCAGTTCTTC
CASSTPRLAISSSYNEQFF
>-|TRBJ2-1|-|TRBV10-3
TGTGCCATCAGTGAGTGCTCCAGGGATGCGGGTGAGCAGTTCTTC
CAISECSRDAGEQFF
>-|TRBJ2-5|many|TRBV20-1
TGCAGTGCTAGTTTCACGAACCGGGAGACCCAGTACTTC
CSASFTNRETQYF
>-|TRBJ1-6|few|TRBV15
TGTGCCACCAGCAGAGCGTCGGCCGGGTCACCCCTCCACTTT
CATSRASAGSPLHF
>-|TRBJ2-1|-|TRBV10-3
TGTGCCATCAGCTCTCCAGGGGGGACCTACAATGAGCAGTTCTTC
CAISSPGGTYNEQFF
>-|TRBJ1-2|few|TRBV7-9
TGTGCCAGCAGGACGGGGGGGGGTCCCTATGGCTACACCTTC
CASRTGGGPYGYTF
>-|TRBJ2-1|few|TRBV20-1
TGCAGTGCTAGAGGGGCCAACTGGGAGCAGTTCTTC
CSARGANWEQFF
>TRBD1|TRBJ2-4|many|TRBV7-9
TGTGCCAGCAGCCCAGGGGGCCCAAACATTCAGTACTTC
CASSPGGPNIQYF
>TRBD2|TRBJ2-4|-|TRBV29-1
TGCAGCGCGCGGGCTAGCGGGGGGGGCAAAAACTTTCAGTACTTC
CSARASGGGKNFQYF
>-|TRBJ2-3|-|TRBV29-1
TGCAGCGTTACGACAGATACGCAGTATTTT
CSVTTDTQYF
>-|TRBJ1-2|-|TRBV5-1
TGCGCCAGCAGCCCGGCGCTGGGACAAACGACCTATGGCTACACCTTC
CASSPALGQTTYGYTF
>-|TRBJ1-5|-|TRBV6-5
TGTGCCAGCAGCTCCTGGGAGGGCAATCAGCCCCAGCATTTT
CASSSWEGNQPQHF
>-|TRBJ1-5|few|TRBV7-6
TGTGCCAGCAGCTTGGGCCGATGGAATCAGCCCCAGCATTTT
CASSLGRWNQPQHF
>-|TRBJ2-2|once|TRBV4-1
TGCGCCAGCAGCCAAGAATTAACGTACGGGTCCACCGGGGAGCTGTTTTTT
CASSQELTYGSTGELFF
>TRBD2|TRBJ2-1|-|TRBV15
TGTGCCACCAGCAGAGATCTAACTAGCGGAAGTTTTAATGAGCAGTTCTTC
CATSRDLTSGSFNEQFF
>TRBD1|TRBJ2-1|many|TRBV5-1
TGCGCCAGCAGCTCCTCGGGACAGGGTACCAATGAGCAGTTCTTC
CASSSSGQGTNEQFF
>TRBD1|TRBJ1-4|-|TRBV28
TGTGCCAGCAGTTCACAACGACAGGGGGCAACTAATGAAAAACTGTTTTTT
CASSSQRQGATNEKLFF
>TRBD2|TRBJ2-3|many|TRBV6-1
TGTGCCAGCAGTCCCCGACTAGCGGGAGAAACGGGCACAGATACGCAGTATTTT
CASSPRLAGETGTDTQYF
>-|TRBJ2-2|few|TRBV28
TGTGCCAGCAGTTTACCAGGGGGGCCCACCGGGGAGCTGTTTTTT
CASSLPGGPTGELFF
>TRBD1|TRBJ2-3|few|TRBV7-2
TGTGCCAGCAGCTTCCTCGGGACAGACGACACAGATACGCAGTATTTT
CASSFLGTDDTDTQYF
>TRBD2|TRBJ2-3|many|TRBV5-1
TGTGCCAGCAGCTCACTCGGGGGGACAGATACGCAGTATTTT
CASSSLGGTDTQYF